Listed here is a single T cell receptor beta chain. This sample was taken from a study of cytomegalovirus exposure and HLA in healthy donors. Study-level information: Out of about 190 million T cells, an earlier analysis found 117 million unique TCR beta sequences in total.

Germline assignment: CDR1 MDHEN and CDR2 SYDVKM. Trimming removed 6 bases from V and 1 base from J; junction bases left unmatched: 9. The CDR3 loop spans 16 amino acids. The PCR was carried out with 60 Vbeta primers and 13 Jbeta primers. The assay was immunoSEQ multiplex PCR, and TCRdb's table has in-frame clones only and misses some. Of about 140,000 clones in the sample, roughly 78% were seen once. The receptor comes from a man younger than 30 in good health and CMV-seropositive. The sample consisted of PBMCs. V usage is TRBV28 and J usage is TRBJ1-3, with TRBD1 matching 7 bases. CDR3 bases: TGTGCCAGCAGCCCCGATCAGGGGGTTTCTGGAAACACCATATATTTT. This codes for CASSPDQGVSGNTIYF.